This T cell receptor (beta chain) derives from a study of T-cell reconstitution after alpha-beta-depleted transplantation in children (dated by TCRdb to about 2016). Turning to the overall study: Using TCR repertoire profiling, the study quantitatively followed how T-cell immune reconstitution unfolded in children after TCRalphabeta/CD19-depleted allogeneic hematopoietic cell transplantation.

Library preparation was by PCR. The sequencer was an Illumina HiSeq 2500. To normalize quantification of the TCRbeta repertoire, the TCR libraries were built with molecular barcoding that relied on unique molecular identifiers. Through fastp at Q25 and MiXCR, TCRdb rebuilt clones from the public reads, retaining in-frame beta chains. Each entry merges the rows of one CDR3 protein and shows their most common DNA and genes. This sample gives over 400,000 distinct CDR3 sequences in total; around 13% of them show up just once. The ten largest make up approximately 5.4% of the sample. Relative to germline, V is 3 bases shorter and J is 1 base shorter, with 13 bases between their ends. Sequences SNHLY (CDR1) and FYNNEI (CDR2) are obtained from the germline V gene. The CDR3 contains 16 residues, cysteine and phenylalanine counted. This entry keeps only the CDR3 DNA: 48 bases, framed from base 1. Details on this clonotype: Its target antigen remains unknown. Base-call qualities are not available, and no considerably larger clone is one nucleotide away.

The chain uses TRBV2 and TRBJ1-5; possibly the D gene is TRBD1, per 5 matching bases. This receptor was taken from a human donor who donated a stem cell graft to a child with combined immunodeficiency. The source material was PBMCs from the stem cell graft donor, sampled from the stem cell graft. Read as DNA, the sequence is TGTGCCAGCAGTGAGGGCCCCCAGGGAAGCAATCAGCCCCAGCATTTT. Its protein product is CASSEGPQGSNQPQHF. With the rest looked up from the reference TRBV2 and TRBJ1-5 genes rather than sequenced, the full variable domain is EPEVTQTPSHQVTQMGQEVILRCVPISNHLYFYWYRQILGQKVEFLVSFYNNEISEKSEIFDDQFSVERPDGSNFTLKIRSTKLEDSAMYFCASSEGPQGSNQPQHFGDGTRLSIL.